Listed here is a single TCR beta chain. The antigen is not known. Total RNA amounts of at least 5 micrograms were extracted per sample. The CDR3 contains 18 residues. Germline values: CDR1 SGHVS, CDR2 FQNEAQ. V lost 5 bases and J 0 bases, leaving 23 bases between the germline ends. This entry comes from a study of blood T cells in healthy people across ages. Study-wide findings and caveats: Age showed a roughly linear inverse relationship with TCR beta diversity per million T cells. One million T cells yielded diversity estimates that were considered underestimates. Naive T cell percentage showed a strong correlation with the diversity of TCR beta.

Next came a second PCR, run for about 7 to 12 cycles, which used a sample-barcoded 5' primer along with a J-beta primer mix. TCRdb fed the 5' RACE reads into MiXCR, producing one record per CDR3 protein. Among some 1,500,000 distinct CDR3 sequences, 40% to 45% were seen once, and the ten largest hold around 4%. This TCR was sampled from a woman aged 18 to 35 in good health. Sequencing input: blood. The chain uses TRBV7-8 and TRBJ2-7; perhaps TRBD1 as D (6 bases). The CDR3 coding sequence is TGTGCCAGCAGCAAGAGACAGGTCCAGGGTAGGAGCTCCTACGAGCAGTACTTC. Protein sequence: CASSKRQVQGRSSYEQYF. The full variable domain, with the rest looked up from reference TRBV7-8 and TRBJ2-7, is GAGVSQSPRYKVAKRGQDVALRCDPISGHVSLFWYQQALGQGPEFLTYFQNEAQLDKSGLPSDRFFAERPEGSVSTLKIQRTQQEDSAVYLCASSKRQVQGRSSYEQYFGPGTRLTVT.